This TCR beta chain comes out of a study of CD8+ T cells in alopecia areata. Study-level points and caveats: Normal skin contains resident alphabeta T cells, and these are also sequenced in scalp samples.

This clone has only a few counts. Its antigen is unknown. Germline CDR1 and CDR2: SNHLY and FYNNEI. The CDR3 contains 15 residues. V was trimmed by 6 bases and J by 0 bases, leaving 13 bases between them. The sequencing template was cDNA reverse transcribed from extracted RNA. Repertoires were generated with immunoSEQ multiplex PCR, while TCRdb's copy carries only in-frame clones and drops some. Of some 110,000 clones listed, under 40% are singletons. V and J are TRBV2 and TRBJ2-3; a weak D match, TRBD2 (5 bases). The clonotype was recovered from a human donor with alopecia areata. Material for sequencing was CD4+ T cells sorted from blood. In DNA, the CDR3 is TGTGCCAGCAGGAGGGCGGCCCCTAGCACAGATACGCAGTATTTT. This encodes CASRRAAPSTDTQYF. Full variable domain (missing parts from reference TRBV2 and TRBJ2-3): EPEVTQTPSHQVTQMGQEVILRCVPISNHLYFYWYRQILGQKVEFLVSFYNNEISEKSEIFDDQFSVERPDGSNFTLKIRSTKLEDSAMYFCASRRAAPSTDTQYFGPGTRLTVL.